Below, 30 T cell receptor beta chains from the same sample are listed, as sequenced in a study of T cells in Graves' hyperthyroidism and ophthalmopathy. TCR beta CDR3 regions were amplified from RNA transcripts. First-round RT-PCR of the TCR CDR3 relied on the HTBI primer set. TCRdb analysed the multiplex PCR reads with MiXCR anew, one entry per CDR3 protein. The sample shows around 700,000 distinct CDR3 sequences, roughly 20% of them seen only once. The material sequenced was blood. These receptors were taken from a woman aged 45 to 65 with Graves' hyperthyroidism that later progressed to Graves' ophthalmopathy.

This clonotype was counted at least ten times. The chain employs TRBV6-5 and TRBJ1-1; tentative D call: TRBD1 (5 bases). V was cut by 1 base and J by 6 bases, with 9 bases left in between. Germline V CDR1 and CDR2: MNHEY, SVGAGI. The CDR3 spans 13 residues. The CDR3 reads CASSYFGAPEAFF. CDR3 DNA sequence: TGTGCCAGCAGTTACTTTGGGGCCCCTGAAGCTTTCTTT.

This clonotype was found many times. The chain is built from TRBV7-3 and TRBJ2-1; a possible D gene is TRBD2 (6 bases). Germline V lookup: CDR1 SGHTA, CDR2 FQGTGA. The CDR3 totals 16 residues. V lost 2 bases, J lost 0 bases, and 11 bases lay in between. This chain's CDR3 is CASSLYGSGSYNEQFF. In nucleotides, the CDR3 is TGTGCCAGCAGCTTATATGGTAGCGGCTCCTACAATGAGCAGTTCTTC.

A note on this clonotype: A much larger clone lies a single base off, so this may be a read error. CDR3 sequence reads: CAKGLQEAQYF. The CDR3 bases are TGTGCCAAGGGACTCCAAGAGGCCCAGTACTTC. The chain has TRBV2 and TRBJ2-5, with D tentatively TRBD2 (6 bases). Germline values: CDR1 SNHLY, CDR2 FYNNEI. The CDR3 spans 11 residues. Looking up the rest from reference TRBV2 and TRBJ2-5 gives the full variable domain: EPEVTQTPSHQVTQMGQEVILRCVPISNHLYFYWYRQILGQKVEFLVSFYNNEISEKSEIFDDQFSVERPDGSNFTLKIRSTKLEDSAMYFCAKGLQEAQYFGPGTRLLVL.

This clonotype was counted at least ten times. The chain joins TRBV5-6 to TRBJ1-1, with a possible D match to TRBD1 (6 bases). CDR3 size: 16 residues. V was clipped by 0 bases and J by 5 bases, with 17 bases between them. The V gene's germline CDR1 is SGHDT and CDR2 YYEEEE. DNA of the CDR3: TGTGCCAGCAGCTTGGCCGGGGGGCCCCTGACTACTGAAGCTTTCTTT. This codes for CASSLAGGPLTTEAFF.

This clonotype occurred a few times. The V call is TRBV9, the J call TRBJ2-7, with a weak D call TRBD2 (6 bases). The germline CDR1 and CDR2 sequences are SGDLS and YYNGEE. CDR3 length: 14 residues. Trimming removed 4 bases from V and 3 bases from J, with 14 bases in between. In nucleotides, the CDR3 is TGTGCCAGCAGCATGTTCTCCGGGGGCTACGAGCAGTACTTC. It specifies CASSMFSGGYEQYF.

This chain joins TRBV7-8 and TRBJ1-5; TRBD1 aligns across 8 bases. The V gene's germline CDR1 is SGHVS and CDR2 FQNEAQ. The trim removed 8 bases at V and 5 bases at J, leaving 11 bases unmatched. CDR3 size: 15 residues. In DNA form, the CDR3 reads TGTGCCAGCTCGTCCGGGACAGGAGGTCATCAGCCCCAGCATTTT. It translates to CASSSGTGGHQPQHF.

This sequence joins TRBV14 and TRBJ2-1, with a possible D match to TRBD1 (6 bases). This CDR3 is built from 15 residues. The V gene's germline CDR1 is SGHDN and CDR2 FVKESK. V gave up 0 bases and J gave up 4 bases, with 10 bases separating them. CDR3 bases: TGTGCCAGCAGCCAAGATCAGGGGACGTACAATGAGCAGTTCTTC. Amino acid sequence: CASSQDQGTYNEQFF.

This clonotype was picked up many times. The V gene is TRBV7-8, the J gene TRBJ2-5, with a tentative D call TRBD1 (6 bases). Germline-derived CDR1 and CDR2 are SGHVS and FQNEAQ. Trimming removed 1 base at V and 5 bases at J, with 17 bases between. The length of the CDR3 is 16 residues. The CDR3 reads CASSLDGRGFMETQYF. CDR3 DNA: TGTGCCAGCAGCTTAGACGGCAGGGGCTTTATGGAGACCCAGTACTTC.

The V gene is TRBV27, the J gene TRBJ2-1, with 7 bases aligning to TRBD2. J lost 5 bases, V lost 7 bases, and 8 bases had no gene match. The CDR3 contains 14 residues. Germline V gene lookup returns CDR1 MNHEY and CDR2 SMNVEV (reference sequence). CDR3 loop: CASIAGTTNNEQFF. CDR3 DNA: TGTGCCAGCATAGCCGGGACTACAAACAATGAGCAGTTCTTC.

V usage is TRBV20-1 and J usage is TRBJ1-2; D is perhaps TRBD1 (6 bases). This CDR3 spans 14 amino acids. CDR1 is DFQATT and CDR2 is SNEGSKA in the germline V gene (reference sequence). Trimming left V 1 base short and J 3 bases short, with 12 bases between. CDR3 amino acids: CSARGRRGDYGYTF. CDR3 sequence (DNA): TGCAGTGCTAGAGGTCGCAGGGGAGACTATGGCTACACCTTC.

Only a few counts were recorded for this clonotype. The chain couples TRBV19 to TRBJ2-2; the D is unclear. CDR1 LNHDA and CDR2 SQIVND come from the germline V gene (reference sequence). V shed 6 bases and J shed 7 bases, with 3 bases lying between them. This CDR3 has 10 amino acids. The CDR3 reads CASRGGELFF. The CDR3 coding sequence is TGTGCCAGTAGAGGCGGGGAGCTGTTTTTT.

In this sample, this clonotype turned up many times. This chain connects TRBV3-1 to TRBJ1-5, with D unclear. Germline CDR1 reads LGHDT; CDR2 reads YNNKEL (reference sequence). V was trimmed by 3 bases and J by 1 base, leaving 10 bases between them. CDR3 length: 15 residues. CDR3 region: CASSQGRSSNQPQHF. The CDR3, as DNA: TGTGCCAGCAGCCAGGGTCGGTCCAGCAATCAGCCCCAGCATTTT.

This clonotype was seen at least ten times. DNA of the CDR3: TGTGCCTGTGGGGACAGGGCGGGAAATTCACCCCTCCACTTT. Translation: CACGDRAGNSPLHF. V usage is TRBV6-1 and J usage is TRBJ1-6; TRBD1 agrees at 9 bases. Germline V lookup: CDR1 MNHNS, CDR2 SASEGT. CDR3 length: 14 amino acids. V dropped 11 bases and J dropped 7; count of bases not matched to a gene: 9.

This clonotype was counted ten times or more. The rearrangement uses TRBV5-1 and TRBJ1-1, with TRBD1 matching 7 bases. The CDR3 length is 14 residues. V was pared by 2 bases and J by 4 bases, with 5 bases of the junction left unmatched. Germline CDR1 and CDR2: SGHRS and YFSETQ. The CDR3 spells CASSFKGAATEAFF. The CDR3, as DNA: TGCGCCAGCAGCTTTAAGGGGGCTGCCACTGAAGCTTTCTTT.

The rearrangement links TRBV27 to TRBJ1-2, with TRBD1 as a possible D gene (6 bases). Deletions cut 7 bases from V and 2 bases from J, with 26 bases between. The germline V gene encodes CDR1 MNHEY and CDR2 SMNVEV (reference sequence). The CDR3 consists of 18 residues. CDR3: CASIMNQKSTDSNYGYTF. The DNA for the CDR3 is TGTGCCAGCATTATGAACCAAAAATCAACGGACAGCAACTATGGCTACACCTTC.

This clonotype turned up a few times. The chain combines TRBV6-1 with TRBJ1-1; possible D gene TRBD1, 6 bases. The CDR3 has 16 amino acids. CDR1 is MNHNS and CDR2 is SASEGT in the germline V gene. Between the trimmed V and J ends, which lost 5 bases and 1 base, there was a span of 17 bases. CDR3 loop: CASSLRGGRGNTEAFF. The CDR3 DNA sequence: TGTGCCAGCAGTCTCAGGGGAGGTCGAGGGAACACTGAAGCTTTCTTT.

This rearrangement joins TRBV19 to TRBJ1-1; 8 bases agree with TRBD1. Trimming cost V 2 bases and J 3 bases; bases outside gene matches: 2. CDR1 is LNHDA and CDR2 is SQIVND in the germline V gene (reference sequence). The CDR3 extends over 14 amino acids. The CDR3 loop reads CASSIQGAYTEAFF. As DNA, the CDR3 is TGTGCCAGTAGTATACAGGGGGCTTACACTGAAGCTTTCTTT.

CDR3 region: CASSVGVGSYEQYF. For the CDR3, the DNA is TGTGCCAGCAGTGTTGGTGTGGGCTCCTACGAGCAGTACTTC. The chain joins TRBV6-2 or TRBV6-3 to TRBJ2-7; D is unclear. The CDR3 extends over 14 amino acids. Germline V CDR1 and CDR2: MNHEY, SVGEGT. V lost 5 bases, J lost 0 bases, and 11 bases lay in between.

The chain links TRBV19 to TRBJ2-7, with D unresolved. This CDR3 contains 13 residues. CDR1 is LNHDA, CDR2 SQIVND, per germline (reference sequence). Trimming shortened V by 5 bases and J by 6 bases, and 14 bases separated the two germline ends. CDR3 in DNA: TGTGCCAGTAGTTCGGACGGCTTCCCCGAGCAGTACTTC. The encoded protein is CASSSDGFPEQYF.

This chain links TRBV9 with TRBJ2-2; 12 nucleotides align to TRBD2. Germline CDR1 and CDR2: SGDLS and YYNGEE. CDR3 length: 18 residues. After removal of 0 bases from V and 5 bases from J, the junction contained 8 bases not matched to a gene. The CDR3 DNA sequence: TGTGCCAGCAGCGTAGCCTGGACTAGCGGGGCGGTAACCGGGGAGCTGTTTTTT. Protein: CASSVAWTSGAVTGELFF.

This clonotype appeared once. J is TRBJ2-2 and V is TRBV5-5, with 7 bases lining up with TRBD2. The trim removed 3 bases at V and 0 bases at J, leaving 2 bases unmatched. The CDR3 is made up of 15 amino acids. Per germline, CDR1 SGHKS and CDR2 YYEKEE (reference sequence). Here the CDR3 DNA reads TGTGCCAGCAGCTCTGCGGGGGCGAACACCGGGGAGCTGTTTTTT. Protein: CASSSAGANTGELFF. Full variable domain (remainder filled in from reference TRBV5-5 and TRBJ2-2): DAGVTQSPTHLIKTRGQQVTLRCSPISGHKSVSWYQQVLGQGPQFIFQYYEKEERGRGNFPDRFSARQFPNYSSELNVNALLLGDSALYLCASSSAGANTGELFFGEGSRLTVL.

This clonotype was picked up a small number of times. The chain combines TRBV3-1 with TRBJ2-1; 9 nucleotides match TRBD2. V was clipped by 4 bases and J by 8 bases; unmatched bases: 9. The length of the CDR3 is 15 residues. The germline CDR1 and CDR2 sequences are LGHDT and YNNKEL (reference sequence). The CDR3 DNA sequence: TGTGCCAGCAGCCGGAGGGCGGGGGGGTTCGATGAGCAGTTCTTC. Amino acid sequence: CASSRRAGGFDEQFF.

The CDR3: CASQPRGGMYTEAFF. CDR3 in DNA: TGCGCCAGCCAACCAAGAGGGGGGATGTACACTGAAGCTTTCTTT. The chain joins TRBV5-1 to TRBJ1-1, with TRBD1 as a possible D gene (6 bases). Germline assignment: CDR1 SGHRS and CDR2 YFSETQ. V dropped 7 bases and J dropped 3 bases, with 19 bases sitting between them. The CDR3 covers 15 residues. Supplemented by reference TRBV5-1 and TRBJ1-1, the full variable domain reads KAGVTQTPRYLIKTRGQQVTLSCSPISGHRSVSWYQQTPGQGLQFLFEYFSETQRNKGNFPGRFSGRQFSNSRSEMNVSTLELGDSALYLCASQPRGGMYTEAFFGQGTRLTVV.

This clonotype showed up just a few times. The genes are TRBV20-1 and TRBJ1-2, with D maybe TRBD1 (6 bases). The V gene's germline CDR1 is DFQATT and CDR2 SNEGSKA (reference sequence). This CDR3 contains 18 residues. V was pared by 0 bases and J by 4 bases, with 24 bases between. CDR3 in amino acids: CSAREGTQGNIPGYGYTF. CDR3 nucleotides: TGCAGTGCTAGAGAAGGAACACAGGGTAATATCCCCGGCTATGGCTACACCTTC.

CDR3 sequence (DNA): TGTGCCAGCAGCTTACCCTCGGCAGGCCAAGAGACCCAGTACTTC. Translated: CASSLPSAGQETQYF. The rearrangement links TRBV13 to TRBJ2-5; D unresolved. The CDR3 loop spans 15 amino acids. Deletions cut 2 bases from V and 1 base from J, with 11 bases between. Germline CDR1 is PRHDT and CDR2 is FYEKMQ (reference sequence).

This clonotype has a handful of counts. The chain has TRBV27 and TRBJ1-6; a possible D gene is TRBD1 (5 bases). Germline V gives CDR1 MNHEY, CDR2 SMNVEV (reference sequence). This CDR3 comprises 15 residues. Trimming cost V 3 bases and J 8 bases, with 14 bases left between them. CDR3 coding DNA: TGTGCCAGCAGTTTGCAGGGTTTGGGTGATTCACCCCTCCACTTT. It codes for CASSLQGLGDSPLHF.

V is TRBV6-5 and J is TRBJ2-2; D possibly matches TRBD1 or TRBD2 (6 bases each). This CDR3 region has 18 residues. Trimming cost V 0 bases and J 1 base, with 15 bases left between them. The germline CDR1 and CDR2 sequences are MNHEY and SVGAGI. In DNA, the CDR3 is TGTGCCAGCAGTTACTCGAGGCCGGGGGCCATGAACACCGGGGAGCTGTTTTTT. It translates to CASSYSRPGAMNTGELFF.

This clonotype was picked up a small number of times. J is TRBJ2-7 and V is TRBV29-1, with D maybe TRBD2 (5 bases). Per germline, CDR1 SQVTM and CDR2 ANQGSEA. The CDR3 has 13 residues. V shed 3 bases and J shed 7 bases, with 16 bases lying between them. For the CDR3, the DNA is TGCAGCGTTGAGGTGATGGGTCCGGGGGAGCAGTACTTC. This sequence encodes CSVEVMGPGEQYF.

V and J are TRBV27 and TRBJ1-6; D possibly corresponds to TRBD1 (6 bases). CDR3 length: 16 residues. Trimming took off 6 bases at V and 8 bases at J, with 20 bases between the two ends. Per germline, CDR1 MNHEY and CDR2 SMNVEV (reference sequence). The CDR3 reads CASRYTGLLADSPLHF. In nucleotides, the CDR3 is TGTGCCAGCAGATACACAGGGTTATTGGCAGATTCACCCCTCCACTTT.

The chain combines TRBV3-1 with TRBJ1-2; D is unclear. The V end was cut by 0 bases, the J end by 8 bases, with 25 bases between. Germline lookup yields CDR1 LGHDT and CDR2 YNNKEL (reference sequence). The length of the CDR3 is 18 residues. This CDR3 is CASSQDLRTALLGGGYTF. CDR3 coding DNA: TGTGCCAGCAGCCAAGATCTAAGGACGGCTCTACTCGGCGGCGGCTACACCTTC.